This T cell receptor beta chain was documented in a study of CD4 T cells in relation to SARS-CoV-2 and coronaviruses. At the level of the study: After nine to eleven days of antigen culture, PBMC TCR beta CDR3s were sequenced. Negative control cultures got HIV-1 Nef peptides or no peptide.

CD4+ T cells from unexposed donors were obtained before the COVID-19 pandemic (2011-2018). Isolation of CD4+ T cells took place after less than twelve days in culture. Unexposed-donor CD4+ T cells were probed with SARS-CoV-2 S/N and four cold-coronavirus spikes, cells permitting. Each well had two million PBMCs in about 5% human AB serum with IL-2. Points on this clone: Its target is not known.

Libraries were prepared by immunoSEQ multiplex PCR; TCRdb keeps only in-frame clonotypes and omits some of them. The sample records 25,000 to 30,000 clones, approximately 80% being singletons. There are 14 residues in the CDR3. Trimming pared 0 bases from V and 4 bases from J, leaving 9 bases between. The V gene's germline CDR1 is SGHRS and CDR2 YFSETQ. The sequence derives from a human donor in good health. Sequencing input: CD4+ T cells from PBMCs, cultured in vitro. The chain combines TRBV5-1 with TRBJ2-3; D might be TRBD2 (6 bases). CDR3 residues: CASSLDGSSDTQYF. CDR3 DNA sequence: TGCGCCAGCAGCTTGGACGGGAGCTCAGATACGCAGTATTTT. Full variable domain (missing parts from reference TRBV5-1 and TRBJ2-3): KAGVTQTPRYLIKTRGQQVTLSCSPISGHRSVSWYQQTPGQGLQFLFEYFSETQRNKGNFPGRFSGRQFSNSRSEMNVSTLELGDSALYLCASSLDGSSDTQYFGPGTRLTVL.